The following is a TCR beta chain sequence with its context. These data are taken from a study of blood T cell repertoires in COVID-19. The wider study: The United States, Italy and Spain supplied acute and convalescent COVID-19 samples.

In the original processing: Using reference gene primer amplification, nucleated cell counts were estimated. This table comes from immunoSEQ multiplex PCR, and its TCRdb copy is limited to in-frame clones, with some not included. V, J and clone size are those of that table, while D and trimming were read from the DNA. The sample comprises approximately 270,000 clones, about 89% of which are singletons, and approximately 9% rests with the top ten. Per germline, CDR1 MGHRA and CDR2 YSYEKL. The CDR3 covers 14 residues. Germline trimming cut 6 bases from V and 5 bases from J; bases unmatched to any gene: 7.

Sequencing input: peripheral blood. V gene TRBV4-1 combines with J gene TRBJ1-1; 9 nucleotides agree with TRBD1. The receptor comes from a middle-aged man with active or convalescent COVID-19. CDR3 amino acids: CASRDRQGGTEAFF. The CDR3 DNA reads as TGCGCCAGCAGGGATAGACAGGGGGGGACTGAAGCTTTCTTT.